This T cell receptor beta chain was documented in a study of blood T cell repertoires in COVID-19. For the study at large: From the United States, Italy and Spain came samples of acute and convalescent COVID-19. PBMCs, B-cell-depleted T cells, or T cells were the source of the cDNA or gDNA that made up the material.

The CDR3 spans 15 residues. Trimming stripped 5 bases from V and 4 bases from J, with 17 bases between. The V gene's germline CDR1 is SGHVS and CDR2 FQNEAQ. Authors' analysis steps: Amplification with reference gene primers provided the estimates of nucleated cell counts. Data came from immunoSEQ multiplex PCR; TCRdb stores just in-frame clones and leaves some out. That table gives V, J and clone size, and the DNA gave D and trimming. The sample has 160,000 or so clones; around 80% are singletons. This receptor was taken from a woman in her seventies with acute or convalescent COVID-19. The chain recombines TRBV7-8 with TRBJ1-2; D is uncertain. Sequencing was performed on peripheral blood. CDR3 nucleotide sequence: TGTGCCAGCAGCCAATCGGCGGGCCGGAGCTATGGCTACACCTTC. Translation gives CASSQSAGRSYGYTF. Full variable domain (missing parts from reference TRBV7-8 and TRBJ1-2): GAGVSQSPRYKVAKRGQDVALRCDPISGHVSLFWYQQALGQGPEFLTYFQNEAQLDKSGLPSDRFFAERPEGSVSTLKIQRTQQEDSAVYLCASSQSAGRSYGYTFGSGTRLTVV.